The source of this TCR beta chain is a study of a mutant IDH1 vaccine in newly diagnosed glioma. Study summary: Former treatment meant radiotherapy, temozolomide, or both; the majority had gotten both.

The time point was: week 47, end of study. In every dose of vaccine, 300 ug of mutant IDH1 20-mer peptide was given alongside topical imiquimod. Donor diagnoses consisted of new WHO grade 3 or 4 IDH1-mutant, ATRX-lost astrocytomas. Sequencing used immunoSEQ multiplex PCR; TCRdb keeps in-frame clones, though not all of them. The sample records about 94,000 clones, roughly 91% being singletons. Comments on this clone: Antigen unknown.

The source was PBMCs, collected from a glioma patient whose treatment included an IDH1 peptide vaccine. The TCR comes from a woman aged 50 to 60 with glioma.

The CDR3 bases are TGTGCCAGCCGGGACCTAGGGGGACAAGAGACCCAGTACTTC. It yields the protein CASRDLGGQETQYF. The chain recombines TRBV27 with TRBJ2-5; tentative D call: TRBD1 (6 bases). V was trimmed by 8 bases and J by 2 bases, leaving 15 bases between them. CDR1 and CDR2 (germline): MNHEY, SMNVEV (reference sequence). The CDR3 loop spans 14 amino acids.